These 15 T cell receptor beta chains were sequenced from one sample in a study of T cell repertoires in cytomegalovirus infection (dated by TCRdb to the late 2010s). Their recognized antigens are unknown. The treatment or condition label for this specimen denotes: in vitro stimulation with specific CMV peptide epitopes to enrich CMV-specific T cells. Reads for this sample came from an Illumina HiSeq 1500. TCRdb's own reprocessing of the public reads used fastp at Q25 and MiXCR and kept productive beta chains. Rows with a matching CDR3 protein are joined into one entry that keeps the most common DNA and genes. The sample contains hundreds of thousands of distinct CDR3 sequences, around 35% of them found a single time. 15% to 20% of the sample is in the top ten clones. This specimen was cultured PBMCs, taken from culture after CMV antigen stimulation. Source of these receptors: a human donor in good health (CMV status not recorded). Some clones in this sample may be carry-over from other donors' samples.

The chain recombines TRBV5-1 with TRBJ2-7; no firm D call. The CDR3 runs to 12 residues. With 0 bases removed from V and 7 bases from J, the gap between germline ends came to 8 bases. Germline CDR1 and CDR2: SGHRS and YFSETQ. CDR3 DNA: TGCGCCAGCAGCTTGGGCCCCGAAGAGCAGTACTTC. Translation gives CASSLGPEEQYF.

The chain links TRBV23-1 to TRBJ1-2; D remains ambiguous. TRBV23-1 is flagged as an ORF with uncertain function. The V gene lost 4 bases and the J gene lost 5 bases, with 35 bases spanning the gap. The CDR3 extends over 21 amino acids. CDR3 nucleotides: TGCGCCAGCAGTCCCCATACAGAATTCTGGTACAGCCTACCAAGCCATTATGGCTACACCTTC. Its protein is CASSPHTEFWYSLPSHYGYTF.

The chain recombines TRBV5-4 with TRBJ2-7; 7 bases match TRBD2. From germline, CDR1 is SGHNT and CDR2 YYREEE (reference sequence). The CDR3 has 17 amino acids. Trimming at V came to 1 base and at J to 5 bases, leaving 15 bases not matched to a gene. The CDR3 is CASSLYRGAGVRNEQYF. For the CDR3, the DNA is TGTGCCAGCAGCTTGTACCGCGGTGCGGGAGTGAGAAACGAGCAGTACTTC.

This clonotype was picked up many times. The chain couples TRBV7-2 to TRBJ1-6, with D perhaps matching TRBD1 (5 bases). The length of the CDR3 is 14 residues. V lost 4 bases and J lost 10, with 14 bases in between. Germline V CDR1 and CDR2: SGHTA, FQGNSA. The CDR3 nucleotides read TGTGCCAGCAGCTCTGGGGCCCGGGAATCACCCCTCCACTTT. Encoded protein: CASSSGARESPLHF.

This chain connects TRBV20-1 to TRBJ2-4, with D unclear. Germline values: CDR1 DFQATT, CDR2 SNEGSKA (reference sequence). This CDR3 is 12 amino acids long. Trimming removed 3 bases from V and 4 bases from J, with 7 bases in between. The CDR3 loop is CSASQAKNIQYF. CDR3 bases: TGCAGTGCTAGTCAGGCAAAAAACATTCAGTACTTC.

This clonotype has more than one count but fewer than ten. This chain uses TRBV4-1 with TRBJ2-5; D is perhaps TRBD2 (6 bases). Germline lookup yields CDR1 MGHRA and CDR2 YSYEKL. The CDR3 extends over 16 amino acids. The V end lost 0 bases, the J end lost 5 bases, and 16 bases lay between the germline ends. CDR3 DNA: TGCGCCAGCAGCCAAGACCGACGGACGGGACTGGAGACCCAGTACTTC. Residues: CASSQDRRTGLETQYF.

The chain couples TRBV7-9 to TRBJ1-2; D unresolved. The length of the CDR3 is 13 residues. V shed 5 bases and J shed 4 bases, with 11 bases lying between them. Germline V gene sequence: CDR1 SEHNR, CDR2 FQNEAQ (reference sequence). The CDR3 is CASSPTDSYGYTF. The DNA for the CDR3 is TGTGCCAGCAGCCCCACAGACTCCTATGGCTACACCTTC.

This clonotype was detected only a few times. This sequence joins TRBV2 and TRBJ1-1; 7 bases map to TRBD1. The germline V gene has CDR1 SNHLY and CDR2 FYNNEI. This CDR3 contains 15 residues. Losses at the gene ends were 4 bases for V and 4 bases for J; bases not matched to a gene: 9. The CDR3: CASSVNRGISTEAFF. CDR3 DNA sequence: TGTGCCAGCAGTGTGAACAGGGGTATTAGCACTGAAGCTTTCTTT.

The rearrangement joins TRBV12-3 or TRBV12-4 to TRBJ2-7; D is unclear. The ends were cut back, 7 bases at V and 5 bases at J, with 12 bases in the middle. This CDR3 has 12 residues. CDR3: CASTKGGDEQYF. The CDR3, as DNA: TGTGCCAGCACTAAAGGTGGGGACGAGCAGTACTTC.

There are a few counts of this clonotype. The chain is built from TRBV7-8 and TRBJ2-5, with 12 bases aligning to TRBD2. The CDR3 covers 17 residues. Losses at the gene ends were 3 bases for V and 5 bases for J; bases not matched to a gene: 10. The germline CDR1 and CDR2 sequences are SGHVS and FQNEAQ. The CDR3 DNA reads TGTGCCAGCAGCTTCTCCCTACTCGGGACTAGCGGGGAGACCCAGTACTTC. Its translation is CASSFSLLGTSGETQYF.

This chain links TRBV29-1 with TRBJ2-3; 7 bases map to TRBD1. This CDR3 has 14 residues. Per germline, CDR1 SQVTM and CDR2 ANQGSEA. Unmatched junction bases numbered 6, after V lost 4 bases and J lost 2 bases. This CDR3 reads CSVVRQGHTDTQYF. The CDR3 DNA sequence: TGCAGCGTTGTTAGACAGGGCCACACAGATACGCAGTATTTT.

Only a few counts were recorded for this clonotype. The chain uses TRBV11-2 and TRBJ2-3; D unresolved. The germline gives CDR1 SGHAT, CDR2 FQNNGV. V lost 1 base and J 3 bases, leaving 8 bases between the germline ends. The CDR3 covers 14 residues. CDR3 residues: CASSLVIQTDTQYF. Written as DNA, the CDR3 is TGTGCCAGCAGCTTAGTCATCCAAACAGATACGCAGTATTTT.

This clonotype has more than one count but fewer than ten. The chain links TRBV4-1 to TRBJ2-2; D gene ambiguous. The CDR3 is 17 residues long. Between the trimmed V and J ends, which lost 4 bases and 4 bases, there was a span of 19 bases. From germline, CDR1 is MGHRA and CDR2 YSYEKL. CDR3: CASSPRPAGQSTGELFF. For the CDR3, the DNA is TGCGCCAGCAGCCCGCGTCCGGCCGGGCAAAGCACCGGGGAGCTGTTTTTT.

There are a few counts of this clonotype. The chain links TRBV14 to TRBJ2-1; perhaps D is TRBD1 or TRBD2 (6 bases each). Germline CDR1 is SGHDN and CDR2 is FVKESK. The CDR3 runs 15 residues. Deletions cut 4 bases from V and 4 bases from J, with 14 bases between. This CDR3 reads CASSPRGLRYNEQFF. The CDR3 DNA reads TGTGCCAGCAGCCCCCGGGGGCTGAGGTACAATGAGCAGTTCTTC. The entire variable domain, with the rest obtained from reference TRBV14 and TRBJ2-1, is as follows: EAGVTQFPSHSVIEKGQTVTLRCDPISGHDNLYWYRRVMGKEIKFLLHFVKESKQDESGMPNNRFLAERTGGTYSTLKVQPAELEDSGVYFCASSPRGLRYNEQFFGPGTRLTVL.

Many counts were recorded for this clonotype. The V gene is TRBV19, the J gene TRBJ2-5, with 13 bases aligning to TRBD2. From germline, CDR1 is LNHDA and CDR2 SQIVND (reference sequence). This CDR3 comprises 16 residues. The trim removed 6 bases at V and 2 bases at J, leaving 6 bases unmatched. The CDR3 DNA reads TGTGCCAGTAGCCCCGGACTAGCGGGGGCACAAGAGACCCAGTACTTC. Translation: CASSPGLAGAQETQYF. Full variable domain (remainder filled in from reference TRBV19 and TRBJ2-5): DGGITQSPKYLFRKEGQNVTLSCEQNLNHDAMYWYRQDPGQGLRLIYYSQIVNDFQKGDIAEGYSVSREKKESFPLTVTSAQKNPTAFYLCASSPGLAGAQETQYFGPGTRLLVL.